A selection of T cell receptor beta chains follows, all from one sample in a study of blood T cells in healthy people across ages. TCRdb itself ran the 5' RACE reads through MiXCR, one entry per CDR3 protein. The sample records about 670,000 distinct CDR3 sequences, over 40% being singletons. The sequencing sample was made of blood. The receptor source for this set is an elderly man in good health. Both conserved end residues are part of each CDR3. The D gene is left open where the match is weak. Only some rows state a clone size, as once, few, many or a class for expanded clones.

.	12	TRBV7-2	.	TRBJ2-7	CASSRERFEQYF	TGTGCCAGCAGCCGGGAGAGATTCGAGCAGTACTTC
.	15	TRBV7-2	.	TRBJ1-2	CASSSQGTLGYGYTF	TGTGCCAGCAGCTCCCAGGGGACTTTAGGCTATGGCTACACCTTC
few	14	TRBV7-3	.	TRBJ2-3	CASSFRSLTDTQYF	TGTGCCAGCAGCTTCCGTTCACTCACAGATACGCAGTATTTT
few	15	TRBV5-1	.	TRBJ2-3	CASSLLGGEVDTQYF	TGCGCCAGCAGCTTGTTAGGTGGGGAGGTAGATACGCAGTATTTT
.	15	TRBV20-1	TRBD2	TRBJ2-5	CSGVKGGRVDETQYF	TGCAGTGGGGTCAAGGGCGGGAGGGTAGATGAGACCCAGTACTTC
.	15	TRBV5-1	TRBD1	TRBJ1-5	CASRPGTGALQPQHF	TGCGCCAGCAGGCCGGGGACAGGAGCGCTTCAGCCCCAGCATTTT
.	16	TRBV4-1	.	TRBJ2-7	CASSQDGNRVRYEQYF	TGCGCCAGCAGCCAAGATGGGAACAGGGTTCGGTACGAGCAGTACTTC
.	14	TRBV7-9	.	TRBJ2-1	CASSSQKSYNEQFF	TGTGCCAGCAGCTCACAGAAGTCCTACAATGAGCAGTTCTTC
.	16	TRBV3-1	TRBD1	TRBJ1-1	CASSPPTGTGNTEAFF	TGTGCCAGCAGCCCACCCACCGGGACAGGGAACACTGAAGCTTTCTTT
few	15	TRBV28	TRBD1	TRBJ2-5	CASSLYRGRRETQYF	TGTGCCAGCAGTTTATATAGGGGGCGCCGTGAGACCCAGTACTTC
once	13	TRBV6-2/TRBV6-3	TRBD1	TRBJ1-5	CATRDRNNQPQHF	TGTGCCACTCGGGACAGAAACAATCAGCCCCAGCATTTT
few	15	TRBV7-2	.	TRBJ1-2	CASSLDGRGLSGYTF	TGTGCCAGCAGCTTAGACGGCAGGGGATTATCTGGCTACACCTTC
.	15	TRBV6-5	.	TRBJ2-1	CASSYGDTPYNEQFF	TGTGCCAGCAGTTACGGGGACACCCCATACAATGAGCAGTTCTTC
many	14	TRBV20-1	TRBD2	TRBJ2-2	CSARTSGNTGELFF	TGCAGTGCTAGAACTAGCGGGAACACCGGGGAGCTGTTTTTT
many	14	TRBV7-2	.	TRBJ2-5	CASSLGAGPETQYF	TGTGCCAGCAGCTTGGGGGCAGGGCCAGAGACCCAGTACTTC
.	15	TRBV12-3/TRBV12-4	.	TRBJ2-2	CVSSLSLGYTGELFF	TGTGTCAGCAGTTTAAGTCTGGGTTACACCGGGGAGCTGTTTTTT
.	14	TRBV12-3/TRBV12-4	.	TRBJ2-7	CASSFTTTVSEQYF	TGTGCCAGCAGTTTTACTACCACCGTCTCCGAGCAGTACTTC
.	14	TRBV6-2/TRBV6-3	.	TRBJ2-5	CASSYVVEVATQYF	TGTGCCAGCAGTTACGTTGTGGAGGTAGCGACCCAGTACTTC
.	14	TRBV6-2/TRBV6-3	.	TRBJ2-7	CASSYRAASYEQYF	TGTGCCAGCAGTTACCGGGCCGCATCCTACGAGCAGTACTTC
few	13	TRBV7-9	.	TRBJ2-3	CASRRTITDTQYF	TGTGCCAGCAGAAGAACTATCACAGATACGCAGTATTTT
.	15	TRBV20-1	TRBD2	TRBJ2-3	CSAPPTSGRSDTQYF	TGCAGTGCCCCCCCGACTAGCGGGAGGTCAGATACGCAGTATTTT
.	14	TRBV19	TRBD2	TRBJ2-2	CASKRGQNTGELFF	TGTGCCAGTAAGCGGGGCCAGAACACCGGGGAGCTGTTTTTT
.	16	TRBV2	TRBD1	TRBJ1-5	CASSVSRGVGNQPQHF	TGTGCCAGCAGTGTTAGCAGGGGGGTTGGCAATCAGCCCCAGCATTTT
.	13	TRBV20-1	.	TRBJ1-2	CSARGDKNYGYTF	TGCAGTGCTAGAGGGGACAAGAACTATGGCTACACCTTC
.	15	TRBV12-3/TRBV12-4	TRBD1	TRBJ1-1	CASSPGQGSNTEAFF	TGTGCCAGCAGTCCAGGACAGGGGTCTAACACTGAAGCTTTCTTT
.	15	TRBV28	.	TRBJ2-1	CASREGLGVYNEQFF	TGTGCCAGCAGGGAAGGACTGGGGGTCTACAATGAGCAGTTCTTC
.	12	TRBV6-2/TRBV6-3	TRBD1	TRBJ2-1	CACQGVLSEQFF	TGTGCCTGTCAGGGGGTATTGTCGGAGCAGTTCTTC
few	17	TRBV5-5	TRBD1	TRBJ2-5	CASSLAWWDRGGQTQYF	TGTGCCAGCAGCTTGGCGTGGTGGGACAGGGGAGGACAGACCCAGTACTTC
few	11	TRBV20-1	.	TRBJ2-5	CSASGEETQYF	TGCAGTGCTAGCGGAGAAGAGACCCAGTACTTC
.	17	TRBV25-1	.	TRBJ2-3	CASSVDGGRISTDTQYF	TGTGCCAGCAGCGTGGACGGGGGGCGTATTAGCACAGATACGCAGTATTTT
.	15	TRBV19	TRBD2	TRBJ2-3	CASSIPAGDTDTQYF	TGTGCCAGTAGTATACCAGCGGGGGACACAGATACGCAGTATTTT
.	13	TRBV29-1	.	TRBJ2-1	CSVESLQRETQFF	TGCAGCGTTGAATCTCTTCAGAGGGAGACCCAGTTCTTC
few	19	TRBV20-1	TRBD2	TRBJ2-1	CSARATLAGGVGSYNEQFF	TGCAGTGCTAGAGCGACCCTAGCGGGAGGGGTCGGATCCTACAATGAGCAGTTCTTC
few	16	TRBV20-1	TRBD2	TRBJ2-7	CSARDPSGMAIYEQYF	TGCAGTGCTAGAGATCCGAGCGGGATGGCGATCTACGAGCAGTACTTC
few	15	TRBV29-1	TRBD1	TRBJ1-2	CSVPRDRASNYGYTF	TGCAGCGTTCCCCGGGACAGGGCTTCAAACTATGGCTACACCTTC
many	15	TRBV20-1	TRBD1	TRBJ1-2	CSARGRTGGAYGYTF	TGCAGTGCTAGAGGCCGAACAGGGGGCGCTTATGGCTACACCTTC
few	13	TRBV5-1	.	TRBJ1-5	CASSRDINQPQHF	TGCGCCAGCAGTCGGGACATCAATCAGCCCCAGCATTTT
.	14	TRBV25-1	.	TRBJ2-7	CASSYTTDLAEQYF	TGTGCCAGCAGTTACACTACGGACCTGGCCGAGCAGTACTTC
once	14	TRBV2	TRBD1	TRBJ1-2	CASTTTGTGFGYTF	TGTGCCAGCACCACCACCGGGACAGGGTTTGGCTACACCTTC
.	15	TRBV28	.	TRBJ1-1	CASSFFGAEYTEAFF	TGTGCCAGCAGTTTTTTCGGGGCCGAGTACACTGAAGCTTTCTTT
.	15	TRBV14	.	TRBJ1-1	CASSQDIQGGTEAFF	TGTGCCAGCAGCCAAGACATCCAGGGTGGGACTGAAGCTTTCTTT
.	13	TRBV18	TRBD1	TRBJ1-2	CASSPDRDGGYTF	TGTGCCAGCTCTCCCGACAGGGACGGCGGCTACACCTTC
few	15	TRBV20-1	.	TRBJ1-2	CSAPEGFGTNYGYTF	TGCAGTGCCCCGGAGGGGTTCGGGACGAACTATGGCTACACCTTC
.	16	TRBV9	.	TRBJ2-7	CASSPRGGTSYKEQYF	TGTGCCAGCAGCCCCAGGGGGGGGACCTCCTACAAAGAGCAGTACTTC
.	14	TRBV20-1	.	TRBJ2-3	CSASPGRSADTQYF	TGCAGTGCTAGTCCCGGGAGATCGGCAGATACGCAGTATTTT
few	17	TRBV7-3	.	TRBJ2-6	CASSPEGLRSGANVLTF	TGTGCCAGCAGCCCCGAGGGACTTCGCTCTGGGGCCAACGTCCTGACTTTC
.	15	TRBV20-1	TRBD1	TRBJ1-1	CSARDRTGERTGAFF	TGCAGTGCTAGAGACAGGACAGGGGAAAGGACTGGAGCTTTCTTT
once	14	TRBV7-2	.	TRBJ2-5	CASSLLAPQETQYF	TGTGCCAGCAGCTTACTAGCGCCTCAAGAGACCCAGTACTTC
few	14	TRBV7-2	TRBD1	TRBJ1-1	CASSPQTGQTEAFF	TGTGCCAGCAGCCCCCAGACAGGGCAGACTGAAGCTTTCTTT
many	13	TRBV2	TRBD2	TRBJ2-7	CASNPGLSYEQYF	TGTGCCAGCAATCCGGGACTAAGCTACGAGCAGTACTTC
.	14	TRBV10-3	TRBD1	TRBJ2-1	CAIIDRESYDEQFF	TGTGCCATCATTGACAGGGAGAGCTACGATGAGCAGTTCTTC
many	13	TRBV10-3	.	TRBJ1-1	CAICPEMNTEAFF	TGTGCCATCTGCCCGGAAATGAACACTGAAGCTTTCTTT
.	11	TRBV20-1	.	TRBJ2-1	CSASNRNEQFF	TGCAGTGCTAGTAACCGGAATGAGCAGTTCTTC